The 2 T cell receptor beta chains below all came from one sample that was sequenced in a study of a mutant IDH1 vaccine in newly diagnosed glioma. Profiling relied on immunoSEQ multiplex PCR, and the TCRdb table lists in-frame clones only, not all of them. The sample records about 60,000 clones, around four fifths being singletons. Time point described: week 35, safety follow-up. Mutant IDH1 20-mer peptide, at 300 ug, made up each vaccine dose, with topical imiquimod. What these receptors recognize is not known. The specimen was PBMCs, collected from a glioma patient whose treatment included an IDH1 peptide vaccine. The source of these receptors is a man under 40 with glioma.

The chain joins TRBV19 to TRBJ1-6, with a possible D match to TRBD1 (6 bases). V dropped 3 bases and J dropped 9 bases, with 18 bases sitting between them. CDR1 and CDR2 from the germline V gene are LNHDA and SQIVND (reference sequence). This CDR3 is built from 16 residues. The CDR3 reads CASSMAAAGVFSPLHF. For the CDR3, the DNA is TGTGCCAGTAGTATGGCCGCTGCAGGGGTATTTTCACCCCTCCACTTT.

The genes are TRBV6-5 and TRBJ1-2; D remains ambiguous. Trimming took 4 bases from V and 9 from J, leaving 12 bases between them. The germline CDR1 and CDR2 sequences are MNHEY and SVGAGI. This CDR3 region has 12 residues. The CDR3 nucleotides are TGTGCCAGCAGTTCCGTGGAGGCGAGCTACACCTTC. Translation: CASSSVEASYTF.